This T cell receptor (beta chain) is from a study of blood T cells in healthy people across ages. Then a second PCR, running about 6 to 11 cycles, was carried out with a sample-barcoded 5' primer and a J-beta primer mix. Each TCR beta cDNA got a 12-nucleotide random molecular identifier. TCRdb reprocessed the 5' RACE reads via MiXCR and lists one record per CDR3 protein. The sample contains just over 1 million distinct CDR3 sequences, more than 35% of which appear only once. V gave up 4 bases and J gave up 0 bases, with 11 bases separating them. The CDR3 is 15 residues long. Germline CDR1 SGDLS, CDR2 YYNGEE. At least 6 micrograms of total RNA were extracted per sample.

Specimen: blood. This sequence was found in an older woman in good health. V gene TRBV9 combines with J gene TRBJ2-4; D is undetermined. The CDR3 coding sequence is TGTGCCAGCAGCCCCGCGTCTCTAGCCAAAAACATTCAGTACTTC. Translating it yields CASSPASLAKNIQYF.